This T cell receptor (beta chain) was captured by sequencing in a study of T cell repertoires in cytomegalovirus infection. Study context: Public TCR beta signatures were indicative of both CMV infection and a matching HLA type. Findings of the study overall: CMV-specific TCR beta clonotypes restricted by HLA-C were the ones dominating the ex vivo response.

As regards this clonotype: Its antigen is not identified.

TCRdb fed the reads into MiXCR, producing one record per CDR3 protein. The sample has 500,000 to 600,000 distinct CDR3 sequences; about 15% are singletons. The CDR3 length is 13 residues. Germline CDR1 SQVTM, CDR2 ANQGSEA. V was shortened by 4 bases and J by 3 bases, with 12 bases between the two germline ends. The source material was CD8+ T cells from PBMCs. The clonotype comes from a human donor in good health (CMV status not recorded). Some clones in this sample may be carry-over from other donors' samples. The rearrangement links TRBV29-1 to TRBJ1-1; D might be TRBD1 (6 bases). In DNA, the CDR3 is TGCAGCGTTGGGGGGGCGCGGGACACTGAAGCTTTCTTT. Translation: CSVGGARDTEAFF.